A single sample gave rise to the 25 T cell receptor beta chains below, sequenced in a study of blood T cell repertoires in COVID-19. Produced via immunoSEQ multiplex PCR; TCRdb's table is partial and in-frame only. This sample yields 150,000 or so clones, of which 75% to 90% are seen a single time; around 14% belongs to the top ten. Sample: peripheral blood. The receptors here all came from a woman in her thirties or forties with acute or convalescent COVID-19.

The rearrangement uses TRBV7-9 and TRBJ2-7; TRBD2 aligns across 13 bases. The CDR3 contains 15 residues. After removal of 5 bases from V and 4 bases from J, the junction contained 5 bases not matched to a gene. Per germline, CDR1 SEHNR and CDR2 FQNEAQ (reference sequence). This CDR3 is CASSTGTSGIYEQYF. CDR3 sequence (DNA): TGTGCCAGCAGCACCGGGACTAGCGGGATTTACGAGCAGTACTTC.

V usage is TRBV7-3 and J usage is TRBJ2-1; 13 bases map to TRBD2. Germline CDR1 reads SGHTA; CDR2 reads FQGTGA. CDR3 length equals 12 residues. Trimming at V came to 6 bases and at J to 16 bases, leaving 6 bases not matched to a gene. The CDR3 sequence: CASRTSGGRSFF. In DNA, the CDR3 is TGTGCCAGCAGGACTAGCGGGGGGCGATCCTTCTTC.

This chain links TRBV5-1 with TRBJ2-1, with D perhaps TRBD1 (5 bases). V was pared by 0 bases and J by 5 bases, with 12 bases between. This CDR3 contains 15 residues. Germline CDR1 SGHRS, CDR2 YFSETQ. The CDR3: CASSLVTGWNNEQFF. CDR3 bases: TGCGCCAGCAGCTTGGTTACAGGATGGAACAATGAGCAGTTCTTC.

The genes are TRBV24-1 and TRBJ1-2; no firm D call. The CDR3 is 14 residues long. The V end lost 4 bases, the J end lost 0 bases, and 8 bases lay between the germline ends. Germline CDR1 is KGHDR and CDR2 is SFDVKD. In DNA, the CDR3 is TGTGCCACCAGTGACACGACTGCTAACTATGGCTACACCTTC. Its translation: CATSDTTANYGYTF.

This sequence joins TRBV3-1 (or the pseudogene TRBV3-2) and TRBJ2-3; a weak D match, TRBD2 (7 bases). The CDR3 runs to 15 residues. V lost 1 base to trimming and J lost 7 bases, with 15 bases between them. Looked up from germline, CDR1 is LGHDT and CDR2 is YNNKEL (reference sequence). The chain's CDR3 is CASSQGGGQRNTQYF. CDR3 coding DNA: TGTGCCAGCAGCCAAGGGGGGGGGCAAAGAAATACGCAGTATTTT.

The chain has TRBV7-9 and TRBJ2-7, with a tentative D call TRBD1 (5 bases). This CDR3 contains 16 residues. V was shortened by 8 bases and J by 1 base, with 21 bases between the two germline ends. The germline V gene has CDR1 SEHNR and CDR2 FQNEAQ (reference sequence). In DNA, the CDR3 is TGTGCCAGCGCTATTGCGTTGGGGCCCAGGTCCTACGAGCAGTACTTC. Its translation is CASAIALGPRSYEQYF.

On this clone: This CDR3 is also generated by other DNA sequences in the sample. This chain joins TRBV18 and TRBJ2-7; 7 nucleotides match TRBD1. The CDR3 is made up of 14 amino acids. Germline V gene data show CDR1 as KGHSH and CDR2 as LQKENI. With V trimmed by 2 bases and J by 2 bases, 3 bases remained unmatched. The CDR3 is CASSPDRATYEQYF. For the CDR3, the DNA is TGTGCCAGCTCACCAGACAGGGCAACCTACGAGCAGTACTTC.

The chain joins TRBV5-1 to TRBJ1-1, with unresolved D. This CDR3 spans 14 amino acids. Trimming took 0 bases from V and 1 from J, leaving 7 bases between them. Germline V gene lookup returns CDR1 SGHRS and CDR2 YFSETQ. CDR3 sequence (DNA): TGCGCCAGCAGCTTGGACACATGGAACACTGAAGCTTTCTTT. This translates into CASSLDTWNTEAFF.

V usage is TRBV23-1 and J usage is TRBJ2-1, with TRBD2 as a possible D gene (5 bases). TRBV23-1 is placed among ORFs of uncertain function. The CDR3 has 13 amino acids. V was clipped by 6 bases and J by 5 bases, with 11 bases between them. The CDR3 here is CASSLSRDNEQFF. In nucleotides, the CDR3 is TGCGCCAGCAGCCTCTCGAGGGACAATGAGCAGTTCTTC.

The J gene is TRBJ2-1, the V gene TRBV27, with TRBD1 as a possible D gene (6 bases). Germline CDR1 reads MNHEY; CDR2 reads SMNVEV (reference sequence). This CDR3 contains 15 residues. With 5 bases removed from V and 0 bases from J, the gap between germline ends came to 11 bases. In DNA, the CDR3 is TGTGCCAGCAGTCTCCGGGACAACTCCTACAATGAGCAGTTCTTC. It specifies CASSLRDNSYNEQFF.

The CDR3 loop is CASRSPGGLSYEQYF. CDR3 in DNA: TGTGCCAGCAGGTCTCCGGGGGGGTTATCCTACGAGCAGTACTTC. The rearrangement joins TRBV6-5 to TRBJ2-7; 8 positions match TRBD2. Looked up from germline, CDR1 is MNHEY and CDR2 is SVGAGI. The CDR3 is 15 residues long. V was pared by 6 bases and J by 1 base, with 8 bases of the junction left unmatched.

The chain has TRBV19 and TRBJ1-3, with 7 bases that match TRBD1. In germline, CDR1 is LNHDA, CDR2 SQIVND (reference sequence). The CDR3 totals 15 residues. V dropped 5 bases and J dropped 0; count of bases not matched to a gene: 4. CDR3 coding DNA: TGTGCCAGTAGTGTCCACAGGGGCTCTGGAAACACCATATATTTT. Residues: CASSVHRGSGNTIYF.

This sequence joins TRBV11-2 and TRBJ2-1, with 8 positions matching TRBD2. With V trimmed by 0 bases and J by 8 bases, 12 bases remained unmatched. Per the germline V gene, CDR1 is SGHAT and CDR2 is FQNNGV. The CDR3 has 17 amino acids. The CDR3 reads CASSLEGRGDLLHEQFF. The CDR3 region has the DNA TGTGCCAGCAGCTTAGAGGGGCGGGGGGATCTGCTCCATGAGCAGTTCTTC.

CDR3 region: CASSFGTHYEQYF. CDR3 in DNA: TGTGCCAGCAGTTTTGGGACACACTACGAGCAGTACTTC. V gene TRBV6-5 combines with J gene TRBJ2-7; TRBD1 might be the D (6 bases). This CDR3 comprises 13 residues. The germline V and J ends were trimmed by 4 bases and 3 bases, with 10 bases remaining between them. The V gene's germline CDR1 is MNHEY and CDR2 SVGAGI.

The V and J genes are TRBV28 and TRBJ2-3, with 10 bases matching TRBD2. CDR1 is MDHEN and CDR2 is SYDVKM in the germline V gene. This CDR3 region has 16 residues. With 4 bases clipped from V and 2 bases from J, the junction kept 6 bases outside the gene matches. CDR3 sequence reads: CASSSSSGGYTDTQYF. CDR3 nucleotide sequence: TGTGCCAGCAGTTCGTCTAGCGGGGGTTACACAGATACGCAGTATTTT.

The CDR3 coding sequence is TGTGCCAGCAGCAAAGCGCTTTCCCCTGACCTGACAGGGGGCTACGAGCAGTACTTC. This codes for CASSKALSPDLTGGYEQYF. The chain is built from TRBV21-1 and TRBJ2-7; TRBD1, the D gene given by the table, was not confirmed from the DNA. TRBV21-1 counts as a pseudogene. The CDR3 totals 19 residues.

J is TRBJ2-7 and V is TRBV7-2; 7 bases fit TRBD1. The CDR3 length is 15 residues. Trimming removed 2 bases from V and 0 bases from J; junction bases left unmatched: 4. Germline V gives CDR1 SGHTA, CDR2 FQGNSA. As DNA, the CDR3 is TGTGCCAGCAGCTTAACGGCAGGGGGCTCCTACGAGCAGTACTTC. Translated, it gives CASSLTAGGSYEQYF.

The chain uses TRBV25-1 and TRBJ2-7, with D possibly matching TRBD1 (6 bases). Germline loops: CDR1 MGHDK, CDR2 SYGVNS. The CDR3 spans 12 residues. V was trimmed by 8 bases and J by 4 bases, leaving 12 bases between them. The CDR3 DNA follows: TGTGCCAGCGGCAAACAGGGTTACGAGCAGTACTTC. It translates to CASGKQGYEQYF.

The rearrangement uses TRBV7-2 and TRBJ1-1; perhaps TRBD1 as D (5 bases). CDR3 size: 16 residues. Germline lookup yields CDR1 SGHTA and CDR2 FQGNSA. V lost 3 bases, J lost 1 base, and 15 bases lay in between. CDR3 residues: CASSLGSGGRNTEAFF. The CDR3 DNA follows: TGTGCCAGCAGCTTGGGTTCGGGGGGAAGGAACACTGAAGCTTTCTTT.

This sequence joins TRBV2 and TRBJ1-3, with a tentative D call TRBD1 (5 bases). Per the germline V gene, CDR1 is SNHLY and CDR2 is FYNNEI. CDR3 length: 16 amino acids. Trimming shortened V by 5 bases and J by 2 bases, and 16 bases separated the two germline ends. The CDR3 DNA reads as TGTGCCAGCAGTCCACCTCAGGGTCATCCTGGAAACACCATATATTTT. This translates into CASSPPQGHPGNTIYF.

The rearrangement joins TRBV7-9 to TRBJ1-1; no clear D gene. V gave up 1 base and J gave up 1 base, with 10 bases separating them. This CDR3 spans 15 amino acids. Per the germline V gene, CDR1 is SEHNR and CDR2 is FQNEAQ (reference sequence). In nucleotides, the CDR3 is TGTGCCAGCAGCTTAGGGAGATTTCAGAACACTGAAGCTTTCTTT. This codes for CASSLGRFQNTEAFF.

The gene calls are TRBV27 and TRBJ2-7; D gene uncertain. Trimming left V 5 bases short and J 2 bases short, with 13 bases between. Germline V gives CDR1 MNHEY, CDR2 SMNVEV (reference sequence). The CDR3 is made up of 14 amino acids. CDR3 bases: TGTGCCAGCAGTCCCTACGCGGCAGCCTACGAGCAGTACTTC. This codes for CASSPYAAAYEQYF.

V gene TRBV19 combines with J gene TRBJ2-3, with D tentatively TRBD2 (6 bases). The CDR3 runs 11 residues. The V end was cut by 9 bases, the J end by 6 bases, with 10 bases between. The V gene's germline CDR1 is LNHDA and CDR2 SQIVND (reference sequence). The CDR3 DNA is TGTGCCAGCGGAGGGCGGGATACGCAGTATTTT. It is translated as CASGGRDTQYF.

The chain has TRBV5-1 and TRBJ2-1; D possibly corresponds to TRBD2 (6 bases). CDR3 length equals 16 residues. V was shortened by 0 bases and J by 2 bases, with 12 bases between the two germline ends. Germline lookup yields CDR1 SGHRS and CDR2 YFSETQ. DNA for the CDR3: TGCGCCAGCAGCTTGGGGGCGGGGTCGACCTACAATGAGCAGTTCTTC. As protein: CASSLGAGSTYNEQFF.

The rearrangement joins TRBV6-4 to TRBJ1-2, with TRBD1 identical over 8 bases. The germline CDR1 and CDR2 sequences are MRHNA and SNTAGT. V shed 0 bases, J shed 8 bases, and the junction held 5 bases outside the gene matches. CDR3 length: 14 residues. The CDR3 bases are TGTGCCAGCAGTGACTCGCATGGACAGGGAGGCTACACCTTC. Its translation: CASSDSHGQGGYTF.